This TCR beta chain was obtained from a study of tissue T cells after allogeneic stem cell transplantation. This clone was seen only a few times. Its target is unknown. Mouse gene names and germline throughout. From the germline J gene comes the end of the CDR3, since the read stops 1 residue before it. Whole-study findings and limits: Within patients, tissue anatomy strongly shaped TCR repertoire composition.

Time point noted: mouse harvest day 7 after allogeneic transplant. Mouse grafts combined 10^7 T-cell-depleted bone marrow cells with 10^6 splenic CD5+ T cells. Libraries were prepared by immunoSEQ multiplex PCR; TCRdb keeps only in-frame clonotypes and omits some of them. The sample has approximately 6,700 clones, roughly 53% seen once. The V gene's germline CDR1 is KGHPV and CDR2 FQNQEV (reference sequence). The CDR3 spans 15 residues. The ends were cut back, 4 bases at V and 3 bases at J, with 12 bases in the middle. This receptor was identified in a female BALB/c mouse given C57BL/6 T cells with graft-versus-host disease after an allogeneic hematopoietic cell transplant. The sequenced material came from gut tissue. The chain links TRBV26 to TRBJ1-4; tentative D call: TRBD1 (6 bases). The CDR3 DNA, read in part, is TGTGCCAGCAGTCCTCCGGGACATACCAACGAAAGATTATTT. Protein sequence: CASSPPGHTNERLF. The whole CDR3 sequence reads CASSPPGHTNERLFF.